Below are 30 T cell receptor beta chains sequenced from a single sample in a study of cytomegalovirus exposure and HLA in healthy donors. The PCR had 60 Vbeta and 13 Jbeta primers. Sequencing was performed with immunoSEQ multiplex PCR; in TCRdb, only in-frame clones are kept and a portion is missing. The repertoire includes roughly 260,000 clones, 84% of them detected once, and approximately 2% sits in the top ten. Sequences were obtained from PBMCs. Receptor source: a woman aged 40 to 50 in good health and CMV-seropositive.

V is TRBV14 and J is TRBJ1-4, with a weak D call TRBD1 (5 bases). Germline assignment: CDR1 SGHDN and CDR2 FVKESK. The CDR3 length is 15 residues. Trimming left V 3 bases short and J 8 bases short, with 16 bases between. CDR3 coding DNA: TGTGCCAGCAGCCAGTATTTGGGGCTCGGAGAAAAACTGTTTTTT. It encodes CASSQYLGLGEKLFF.

This clone was observed a few times. The chain is built from TRBV29-1 and TRBJ2-2; the D gene is possibly TRBD2 (5 bases). This CDR3 contains 17 residues. Trimming took off 4 bases at V and 7 bases at J, with 25 bases between the two ends. Looked up from germline, CDR1 is SQVTM and CDR2 is ANQGSEA. The CDR3 DNA sequence: TGCAGCGTTGCAGAGTCCGGGCCCTACGGTGCGGGCGGGGAGCTGTTTTTT. Translating gives CSVAESGPYGAGGELFF.

This sequence joins TRBV4-3 and TRBJ2-7; D possibly corresponds to TRBD2 (6 bases). The CDR3 has 16 amino acids. Germline V CDR1 and CDR2: LGHNA, YSLEER. Trimming removed 8 bases at V and 3 bases at J, with 23 bases between. The CDR3 DNA follows: TGCGCCAGCCTTATTCCCGCGGCGGGGCAGATCTACGAGCAGTACTTC. Translation gives CASLIPAAGQIYEQYF.

This sequence joins TRBV6-5 and TRBJ1-2, with D maybe TRBD1 (6 bases). The CDR3 loop spans 14 amino acids. Germline values: CDR1 MNHEY, CDR2 SVGAGI. V was trimmed by 0 bases and J by 8 bases, leaving 13 bases between them. Here the CDR3 reads CASSYSGGHPGYTF. The CDR3 DNA follows: TGTGCCAGCAGTTACTCCGGGGGGCACCCCGGCTACACCTTC.

V usage is TRBV30 and J usage is TRBJ2-7; the match to TRBD2 covers 10 bases. Germline V gene data show CDR1 as GTSNPN and CDR2 as SVGIG (reference sequence). The CDR3 loop spans 18 amino acids. The J segment lost 2 bases and the V segment lost 0 bases, leaving 13 bases of the junction unmatched. CDR3 protein: CAWSVPGLASRSTYEQYF. The CDR3 DNA follows: TGTGCCTGGAGTGTACCGGGACTAGCGTCCCGATCGACCTACGAGCAGTACTTC.

The chain couples TRBV6-6 to TRBJ2-2, with TRBD1 identical over 7 bases. The CDR3 covers 16 residues. Germline assignment: CDR1 MNHNY and CDR2 SVGAGI (reference sequence). Germline trimming cut 7 bases from V and 3 bases from J; bases unmatched to any gene: 11. The CDR3 loop reads CASNYPGGQDTGELFF. The CDR3 region has the DNA TGTGCCAGCAACTACCCTGGAGGACAGGACACCGGGGAGCTGTTTTTT.

The chain joins TRBV7-9 to TRBJ2-2; D unresolved. The CDR3 contains 14 residues. Trimming pared 3 bases from V and 2 bases from J, leaving 7 bases between. Germline values: CDR1 SEHNR, CDR2 FQNEAQ (reference sequence). CDR3 in amino acids: CASSFLLNTGELFF. CDR3 nucleotide sequence: TGTGCCAGCAGCTTCCTTCTAAACACCGGGGAGCTGTTTTTT.

This chain uses TRBV4-3 with TRBJ2-5; 11 positions agree with TRBD2. The assigned J gene may be wrong: the sequence end matches TRBJ2-7 better. This CDR3 has 15 amino acids. The V gene's germline CDR1 is LGHNA and CDR2 YSLEER. The chain's CDR3 is CASSQETSGTYEQYF. CDR3 DNA: TGCGCCAGCAGCCAAGAGACTAGCGGGACCTACGAGCAGTACTTC.

On this clone itself: The junction departs from the called germline gene at one end, perhaps through a read error. The genes are TRBV2 and TRBJ2-7, with a weak D call TRBD2 (7 bases). CDR3 length: 13 amino acids. The germline gives CDR1 SNHLY, CDR2 FYNNEI. CDR3 sequence reads: CATSGGLADEQYF. The CDR3 DNA is TGTGCCACCAGTGGGGGGCTAGCGGACGAGCAGTACTTC.

The chain employs TRBV2 and TRBJ1-6; D might be TRBD1 (6 bases). The length of the CDR3 is 15 residues. Germline CDR1 reads SNHLY; CDR2 reads FYNNEI. V was shortened by 4 bases and J by 5 bases, with 12 bases between the two germline ends. This CDR3 reads CASSAVRGNNSPLHF. CDR3 coding DNA: TGTGCCAGCAGTGCGGTAAGGGGGAATAATTCACCCCTCCACTTT.

The chain joins TRBV5-6 to TRBJ2-1, with 8 bases aligning to TRBD2. J lost 2 bases, V lost 4 bases, and 11 bases had no gene match. This CDR3 is 17 amino acids long. CDR1 and CDR2 from the germline V gene are SGHDT and YYEEEE. DNA of the CDR3: TGTGCCAGCAGCCTAATGACTAGCGCATACGCCTACAATGAGCAGTTCTTC. Its protein is CASSLMTSAYAYNEQFF.

This rearrangement joins TRBV18 to TRBJ2-2; D may be TRBD2 (5 bases). Trimming removed 2 bases from V and 2 bases from J, with 9 bases in between. This CDR3 has 15 amino acids. Germline values: CDR1 KGHSH, CDR2 LQKENI. The CDR3 reads CASSPISGNTGELFF. CDR3 in DNA: TGTGCCAGCTCACCAATCAGCGGTAACACCGGGGAGCTGTTTTTT.

The rearrangement links TRBV6-5 to TRBJ1-1; D possibly corresponds to TRBD1 (6 bases). Trimming pared 2 bases from V and 1 base from J, leaving 8 bases between. Germline CDR1 and CDR2: MNHEY and SVGAGI. The CDR3 has 14 residues. The CDR3 here is CASSYGRGNTEAFF. DNA for the CDR3: TGTGCCAGCAGTTACGGCAGGGGGAACACTGAAGCTTTCTTT.

V is TRBV6-1 and J is TRBJ1-5, with unresolved D. This CDR3 spans 15 amino acids. Germline CDR1 MNHNS, CDR2 SASEGT. Trimming shortened V by 3 bases and J by 2 bases, and 11 bases separated the two germline ends. The CDR3 DNA reads TGTGCCAGCAGTGATGAGGGCAGAGGCAATCAGCCCCAGCATTTT. Translating gives CASSDEGRGNQPQHF.

V is TRBV28 and J is TRBJ1-2, with 10 bases that match TRBD1. The ends lost 2 bases at V and 2 bases at J; junction bases unmatched: 8. The CDR3 runs 17 residues. Germline-derived CDR1 and CDR2 are MDHEN and SYDVKM. The CDR3 loop is CASSLASTGGLNYGYTF. The DNA for the CDR3 is TGTGCCAGCAGTTTAGCTTCGACAGGGGGCCTAAACTATGGCTACACCTTC.

Of note for this clone: No DNA is shown, since the ends of the CDR3 on it are uncertain; the CDR3 is the one TCRdb lists. The chain has TRBV7-8 and TRBJ1-2; the table assigns TRBD1, which was not confirmed against the DNA. Looked up from germline, CDR1 is SGHVS and CDR2 is FQNEAQ. The CDR3 length is 15 residues, termini included. CDR3 residues: CASSFWPRGPYGYTF.

The V and J genes are TRBV9 and TRBJ2-3; tentatively, D is TRBD2 (6 bases). CDR1 SGDLS and CDR2 YYNGEE come from the germline V gene. The CDR3 is made up of 14 amino acids. V was pared by 0 bases and J by 6 bases, with 11 bases between. The CDR3 DNA follows: TGTGCCAGCAGCGTAGGGGGAGGCGGGGATACGCAGTATTTT. Translation gives CASSVGGGGDTQYF.

As regards this clone: The junction departs from germline at one end; a sequencing error may be responsible. The rearrangement links TRBV19 to TRBJ1-2; 7 bases match TRBD1. There are 14 residues in the CDR3. CDR1 and CDR2 (germline): LNHDA, SQIVND (reference sequence). DNA of the CDR3: TGTGCCAGTAGTATGAGGGGGCGGGGAAGTGGCCACACCTTC. This encodes CASSMRGRGSGHTF.

The chain is built from TRBV29-1 and TRBJ1-2, with TRBD1 identical over 9 bases. CDR1 is SQVTM and CDR2 is ANQGSEA in the germline V gene. The CDR3 extends over 11 amino acids. V lost 3 bases, J lost 13 bases, and 6 bases stayed unmatched. This chain's CDR3 is CSVETGGWGTF. The CDR3 nucleotides are TGCAGCGTTGAGACAGGGGGTTGGGGCACCTTC.

The sample holds one count of this clone. This sequence joins TRBV6-5 and TRBJ2-7, with 7 bases fitting TRBD1. The CDR3 extends over 15 amino acids. In germline, CDR1 is MNHEY, CDR2 SVGAGI. Losses at the gene ends were 6 bases for V and 1 base for J; bases not matched to a gene: 9. The CDR3 sequence is CASSRSRDSSYEQYF. The CDR3 nucleotides read TGTGCCAGCAGCCGTAGCCGGGACAGTTCCTACGAGCAGTACTTC.

This clone was seen a few times. V is TRBV27 and J is TRBJ2-5, with 12 bases lining up with TRBD2. Germline loops: CDR1 MNHEY, CDR2 SMNVEV (reference sequence). The V segment lost 4 bases and the J segment 2 bases; nucleotides outside the gene matches: 8. There are 17 residues in the CDR3. The CDR3 sequence: CASSSPTSGRAQETQYF. The CDR3 DNA reads as TGTGCCAGCAGTTCACCGACTAGCGGGAGAGCTCAAGAGACCCAGTACTTC.

This clone showed up just a few times. This CDR3 is also generated by other DNA sequences in the sample. CDR3 DNA: TGTGCCAGCTCACCACCAGGGGCCTCCTACGAGCAGTACTTC. Its protein is CASSPPGASYEQYF. This sequence joins TRBV18 and TRBJ2-7; possibly TRBD1 for D (5 bases). The germline V gene encodes CDR1 KGHSH and CDR2 LQKENI. The CDR3 contains 14 residues. V lost 0 bases and J 0 bases, leaving 6 bases between the germline ends.

The V and J genes are TRBV9 and TRBJ1-2; TRBD1 matches 8 bases. Looked up from germline, CDR1 is SGDLS and CDR2 is YYNGEE. V trimming: 3 bases; J trimming: 4 bases; junction bases outside the gene matches: 5. This CDR3 comprises 14 residues. As DNA, the CDR3 is TGTGCCAGCAGCGCGATAGGGACAGGCTATGGCTACACCTTC. This sequence encodes CASSAIGTGYGYTF.

This clone has only a few counts. The chain is built from TRBV30 and TRBJ1-1; D is perhaps TRBD1 (6 bases). In germline, CDR1 is GTSNPN, CDR2 SVGIG (reference sequence). The CDR3 is 12 residues long. V lost 7 bases and J 1 base, leaving 10 bases between the germline ends. The CDR3 DNA sequence: TGTGCCTCCACAGGGCCGAACACTGAAGCTTTCTTT. As protein: CASTGPNTEAFF.

The chain couples TRBV9 to TRBJ2-5; 11 bases align to TRBD2. Per the germline V gene, CDR1 is SGDLS and CDR2 is YYNGEE. V lost 4 bases and J lost 5; bases outside the gene matches: 7. The CDR3 has 15 residues. In DNA form, the CDR3 reads TGTGCCAGCAGCTCTAGCGGGGGGTTGGGGGAGACCCAGTACTTC. It yields the protein CASSSSGGLGETQYF.

The J gene is TRBJ2-1, the V gene TRBV2, with a possible D match to TRBD1 (6 bases). CDR1 is SNHLY, CDR2 FYNNEI, per germline. V was shortened by 4 bases and J by 7 bases, with 17 bases between the two germline ends. The CDR3 consists of 15 residues. The CDR3 spells CASSVQGLTGNEQFF. The CDR3 nucleotides read TGTGCCAGCAGTGTACAGGGATTAACAGGGAATGAGCAGTTCTTC.

The chain links TRBV19 to TRBJ2-2; 8 bases agree with TRBD1. V shed 5 bases, J shed 5 bases, and the junction held 10 bases outside the gene matches. Germline V gene lookup returns CDR1 LNHDA and CDR2 SQIVND (reference sequence). The CDR3 extends over 16 amino acids. The CDR3 nucleotides are TGTGCCAGTAGTGCCCTCAGGGGGCGACGGACCGGGGAGCTGTTTTTT. Amino acids: CASSALRGRRTGELFF.

The chain uses TRBV14 and TRBJ1-6; TRBD1 might be the D (5 bases). Trimming left V 1 base short and J 6 bases short, with 13 bases between. The V gene's germline CDR1 is SGHDN and CDR2 FVKESK. The CDR3 loop spans 16 amino acids. The CDR3 DNA follows: TGTGCCAGCAGCCAAGGAGCAGGGATGGGTAATTCACCCCTCCACTTT. This encodes CASSQGAGMGNSPLHF.

V usage is TRBV13 and J usage is TRBJ1-3; D is uncertain. The V end lost 8 bases, the J end lost 3 bases, and 5 bases lay between the germline ends. Germline V CDR1 and CDR2: PRHDT, FYEKMQ (reference sequence). The CDR3 has 11 amino acids. DNA of the CDR3: TGTGCCAGCGAGGTTGGAAACACCATATATTTT. Its protein is CASEVGNTIYF.

In DNA form, the CDR3 reads TGTGCCAGCAGTTACTCGAGGGGGACAGGGACCGAAAAACTGTTTTTT. Protein: CASSYSRGTGTEKLFF. This chain uses TRBV6-5 with TRBJ1-4; 9 positions match TRBD1. The CDR3 runs to 16 residues. V shed 0 bases, J shed 8 bases, and the junction held 7 bases outside the gene matches. Germline CDR1 MNHEY, CDR2 SVGAGI.